This T cell receptor (beta chain) was captured in a study of T-cell memory formation after mild COVID-19. This clonotype was seen repeatedly, ten times or more. Its matching antigen is unknown. Findings and caveats of the study: Memory sampled before infection contained some responding clones, suggesting cross-reactive memory joined. Mostly located in CM and EM were contracting CD4+ clones, with contracting CD8+ clones located in EMRA. The study found balanced CD4/CD8 in clones contracting day 15 to 85 and a CD4+ lean in later expanders.

CDR3 size: 15 residues. Between the trimmed V and J ends, which lost 7 bases and 2 bases, there was a span of 15 bases. Germline values: CDR1 LGHNA, CDR2 YSLEER. TCRdb reprocessed the 5' RACE reads with MiXCR, giving one entry per CDR3 protein. The data show approximately 250,000 distinct CDR3 sequences, with over 15% seen just once and 22% held by the top ten. The rearrangement uses TRBV4-3 and TRBJ2-1, with D maybe TRBD1 (7 bases). Material: PBMCs or a T cell subset sorted from them (not recorded which). The TCR comes from a man aged 18 to 30 who had mild COVID-19 (a few samples of this study predate the infection). Cell type and time point are not known. The CDR3 region has the DNA TGCGCCAGCATGGGGGTCAGGGGGGCCTACAATGAGCAGTTCTTC. Protein: CASMGVRGAYNEQFF.